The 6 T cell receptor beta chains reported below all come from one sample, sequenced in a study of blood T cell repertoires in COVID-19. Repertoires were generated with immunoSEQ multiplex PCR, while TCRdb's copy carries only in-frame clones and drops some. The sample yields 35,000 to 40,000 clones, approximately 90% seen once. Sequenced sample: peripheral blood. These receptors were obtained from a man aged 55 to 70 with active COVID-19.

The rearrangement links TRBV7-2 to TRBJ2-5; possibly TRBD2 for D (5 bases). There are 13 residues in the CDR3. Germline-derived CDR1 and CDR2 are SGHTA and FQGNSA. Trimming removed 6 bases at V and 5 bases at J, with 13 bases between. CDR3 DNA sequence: TGTGCCAGCAGAGAGAGGGCCCTGGAGACCCAGTACTTC. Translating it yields CASRERALETQYF.

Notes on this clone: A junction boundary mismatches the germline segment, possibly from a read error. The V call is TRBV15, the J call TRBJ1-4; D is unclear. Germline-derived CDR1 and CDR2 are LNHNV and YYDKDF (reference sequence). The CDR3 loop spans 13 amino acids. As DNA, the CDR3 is TGTGCCACCGGCAGTGACTTTAATGAAAAACTGTTTTTT. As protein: CATGSDFNEKLFF. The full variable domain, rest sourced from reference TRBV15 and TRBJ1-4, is DAMVIQNPRYQVTQFGKPVTLSCSQTLNHNVMYWYQQKSSQAPKLLFHYYDKDFNNEADTPDNFQSRRPNTSFCFLDIRSPGLGDTAMYLCATGSDFNEKLFFGSGTQLSVL.

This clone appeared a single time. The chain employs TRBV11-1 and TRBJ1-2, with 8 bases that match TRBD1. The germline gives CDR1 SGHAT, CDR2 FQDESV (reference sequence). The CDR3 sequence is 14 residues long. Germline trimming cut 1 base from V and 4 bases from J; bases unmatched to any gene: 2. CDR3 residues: CASSLGTGSYGYTF. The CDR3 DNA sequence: TGTGCCAGCAGCTTAGGGACAGGGAGCTATGGCTACACCTTC. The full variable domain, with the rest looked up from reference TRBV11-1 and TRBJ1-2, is EAEVAQSPRYKITEKSQAVAFWCDPISGHATLYWYRQILGQGPELLVQFQDESVVDDSQLPKDRFSAERLKGVDSTLKIQPAELGDSAMYLCASSLGTGSYGYTFGSGTRLTVV.

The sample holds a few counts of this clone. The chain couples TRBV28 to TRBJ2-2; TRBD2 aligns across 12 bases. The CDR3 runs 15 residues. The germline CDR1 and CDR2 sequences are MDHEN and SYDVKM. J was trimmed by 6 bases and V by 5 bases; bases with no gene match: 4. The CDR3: CASSRPSGRAGELFF. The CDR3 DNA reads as TGTGCCAGCAGTAGACCTAGCGGGAGGGCCGGGGAGCTGTTTTTT.

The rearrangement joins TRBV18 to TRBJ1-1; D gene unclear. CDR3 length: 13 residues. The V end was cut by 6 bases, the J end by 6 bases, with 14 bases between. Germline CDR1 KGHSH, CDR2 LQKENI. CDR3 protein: CASSYRVEPEAFF. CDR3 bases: TGTGCCAGCTCTTACCGGGTCGAACCTGAAGCTTTCTTT.

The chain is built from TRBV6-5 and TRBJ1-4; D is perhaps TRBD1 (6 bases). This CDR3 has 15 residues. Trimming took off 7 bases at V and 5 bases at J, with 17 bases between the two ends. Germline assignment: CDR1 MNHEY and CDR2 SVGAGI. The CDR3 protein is CASNFRDNRNEKLFF. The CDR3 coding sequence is TGTGCCAGCAATTTCCGGGACAATAGAAATGAAAAACTGTTTTTT.